The present T cell receptor (beta chain) was sequenced within a study of vaccination and CD4 T cells after COVID-19. Study context: Stimulation of cells relied on overlapping spike peptides derived from SARS-CoV-2, HCoV-NL63, HCoV-OC43 and HCoV-229E. Study conclusions and caveats: Looking at convalescent patients, 304 of their 307 vaccine-specific clones were spike mono-reactive. With convalescent patients, a median about 86% of reactive clones emerged solely after vaccination.

Treatment here: approximately 9-day PBMC culture with coronavirus spike peptide pools or control peptides (ViraFEST assay). With regard to this clonotype: As yet, its antigen is unknown.

An Oncomine TCR Beta short-read assay was used to sequence the DNA from cultured CD4+ T cells. TCRdb independently ran MiXCR on the PCR reads; one entry per CDR3 protein. This sample has approximately 21,000 distinct CDR3 sequences, with roughly two fifths found just once. CDR3 length: 13 amino acids. Trimming removed 1 base at V and 6 bases at J, with 10 bases between. Germline CDR1 is SGHNT and CDR2 is YENEEA. This clonotype was sampled from a human donor who had recovered from COVID-19. The specimen comprised CD4+ T cells from blood, cultured in vitro, sampled before SARS-CoV-2 vaccination. The J gene is TRBJ2-7, the V gene TRBV11-3; a possible D gene is TRBD1 (6 bases). The CDR3 region has the DNA TGTGCCAGCAGCTTAGCCAGGGGCGGCGAGCAGTACTTC. Translating it yields CASSLARGGEQYF. The full variable domain, its missing parts supplied by reference TRBV11-3 and TRBJ2-7, is EAGVVQSPRYKIIEKKQPVAFWCNPISGHNTLYWYLQNLGQGPELLIRYENEEAVDDSQLPKDRFSAERLKGVDSTLKIQPAELGDSAVYLCASSLARGGEQYFGPGTRLTVT.